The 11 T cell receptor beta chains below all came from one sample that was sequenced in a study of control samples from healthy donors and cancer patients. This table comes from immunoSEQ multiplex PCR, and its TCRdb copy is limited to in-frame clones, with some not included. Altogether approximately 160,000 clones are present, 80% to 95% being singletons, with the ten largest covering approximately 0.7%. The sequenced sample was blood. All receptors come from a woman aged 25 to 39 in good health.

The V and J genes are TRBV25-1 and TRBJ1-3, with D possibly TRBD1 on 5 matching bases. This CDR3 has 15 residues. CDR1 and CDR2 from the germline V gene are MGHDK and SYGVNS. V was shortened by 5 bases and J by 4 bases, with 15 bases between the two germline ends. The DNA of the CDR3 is TGTGCCAGCAGTCCTTCGGGGGGAGCCGGAAACACCATATATTTT. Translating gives CASSPSGGAGNTIYF.

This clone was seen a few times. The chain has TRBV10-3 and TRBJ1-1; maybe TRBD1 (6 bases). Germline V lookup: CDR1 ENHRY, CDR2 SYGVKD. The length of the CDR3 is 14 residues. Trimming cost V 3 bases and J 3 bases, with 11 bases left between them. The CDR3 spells CAISDRGAYTEAFF. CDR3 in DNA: TGTGCCATCAGTGATCGGGGGGCGTACACTGAAGCTTTCTTT.

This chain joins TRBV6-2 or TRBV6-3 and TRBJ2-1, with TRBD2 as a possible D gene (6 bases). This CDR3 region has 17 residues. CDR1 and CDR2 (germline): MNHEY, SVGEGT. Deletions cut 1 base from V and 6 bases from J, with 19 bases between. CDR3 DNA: TGTGCCAGCAGTTACTTAACGGGAGCCAGGGTGGTCAATGAGCAGTTCTTC. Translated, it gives CASSYLTGARVVNEQFF.

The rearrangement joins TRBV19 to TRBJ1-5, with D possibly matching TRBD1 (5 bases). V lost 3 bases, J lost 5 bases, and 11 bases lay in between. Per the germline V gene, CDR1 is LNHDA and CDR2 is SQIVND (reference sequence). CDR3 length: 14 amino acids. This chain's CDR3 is CASSIWGRDQPQHF. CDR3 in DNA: TGTGCCAGTAGTATCTGGGGCAGGGATCAGCCCCAGCATTTT.

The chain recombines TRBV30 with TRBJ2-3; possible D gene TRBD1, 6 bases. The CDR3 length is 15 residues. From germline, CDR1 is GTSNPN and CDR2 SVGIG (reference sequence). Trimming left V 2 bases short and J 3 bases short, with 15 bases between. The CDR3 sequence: CAWSLRARGTDTQYF. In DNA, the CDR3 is TGTGCCTGGAGTCTCCGGGCCAGGGGTACAGATACGCAGTATTTT. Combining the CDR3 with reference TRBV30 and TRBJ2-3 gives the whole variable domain SQTIHQWPATLVQPVGSPLSLECTVEGTSNPNLYWYRQAAGRGLQLLFYSVGIGQISSEVPQNLSASRPQDRQFILSSKKLLLSDSGFYLCAWSLRARGTDTQYFGPGTRLTVL.

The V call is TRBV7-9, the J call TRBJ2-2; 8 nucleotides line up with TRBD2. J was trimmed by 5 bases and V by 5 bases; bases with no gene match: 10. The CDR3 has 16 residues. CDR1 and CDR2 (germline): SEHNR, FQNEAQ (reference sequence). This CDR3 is CASSTSLAGGTGELFF. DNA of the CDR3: TGTGCCAGCAGCACAAGCCTAGCGGGCGGAACCGGGGAGCTGTTTTTT.

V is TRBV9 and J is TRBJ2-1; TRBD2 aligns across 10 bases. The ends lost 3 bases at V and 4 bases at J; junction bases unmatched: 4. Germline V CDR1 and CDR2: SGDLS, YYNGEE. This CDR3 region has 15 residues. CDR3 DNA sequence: TGTGCCAGCAGCGCTAGCGGGAGAGGTTACAATGAGCAGTTCTTC. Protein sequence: CASSASGRGYNEQFF. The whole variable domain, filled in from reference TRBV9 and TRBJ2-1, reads DSGVTQTPKHLITATGQRVTLRCSPRSGDLSVYWYQQSLDQGLQFLIQYYNGEERAKGNILERFSAQQFPDLHSELNLSSLELGDSALYFCASSASGRGYNEQFFGPGTRLTVL.

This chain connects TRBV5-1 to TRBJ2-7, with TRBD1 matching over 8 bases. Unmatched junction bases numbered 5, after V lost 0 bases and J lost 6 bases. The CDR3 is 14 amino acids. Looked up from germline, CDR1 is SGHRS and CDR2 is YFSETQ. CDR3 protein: CASSLAGTGREQYF. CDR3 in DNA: TGCGCCAGCAGCTTGGCCGGGACAGGCCGCGAGCAGTACTTC.

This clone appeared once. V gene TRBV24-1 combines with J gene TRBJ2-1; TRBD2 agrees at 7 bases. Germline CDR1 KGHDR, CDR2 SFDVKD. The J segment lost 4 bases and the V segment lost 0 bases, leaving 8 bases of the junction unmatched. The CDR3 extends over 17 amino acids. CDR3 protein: CATSDLNTPSGYNEQFF. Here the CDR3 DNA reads TGTGCCACCAGTGATTTGAATACACCTAGCGGATACAATGAGCAGTTCTTC.

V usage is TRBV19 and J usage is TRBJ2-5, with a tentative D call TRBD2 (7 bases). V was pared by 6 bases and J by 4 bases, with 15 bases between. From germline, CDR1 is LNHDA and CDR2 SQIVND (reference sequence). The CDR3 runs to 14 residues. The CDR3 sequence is CASSLGGAAETQYF. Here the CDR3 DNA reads TGTGCCAGTAGCTTGGGGGGGGCGGCAGAGACCCAGTACTTC.

CDR3 in amino acids: CASSTSGTANEKLFF. Here the CDR3 DNA reads TGTGCCAGCAGCACGTCCGGGACGGCGAATGAAAAACTGTTTTTT. The chain recombines TRBV7-8 with TRBJ1-4, with D maybe TRBD1 (5 bases). Deletions cut 5 bases from V and 5 bases from J, with 15 bases between. CDR1 is SGHVS, CDR2 FQNEAQ, per germline. The CDR3 runs to 15 residues.